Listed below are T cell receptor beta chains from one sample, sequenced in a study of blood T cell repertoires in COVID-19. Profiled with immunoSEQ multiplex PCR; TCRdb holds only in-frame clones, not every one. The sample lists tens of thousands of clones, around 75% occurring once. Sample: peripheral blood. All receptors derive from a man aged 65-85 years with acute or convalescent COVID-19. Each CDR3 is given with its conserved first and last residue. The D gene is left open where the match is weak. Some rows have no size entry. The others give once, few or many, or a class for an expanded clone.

cdr3_aa: CASSGGGDSDGYTF; cdr3_nt: TGCGCCAGCAGCGGGGGAGGGGACTCTGATGGCTACACCTTC; j_call: TRBJ1-2; d_call: NA; v_call: TRBV5-1; cdr3_length: 14; clone_size: few
cdr3_aa: CASSVTAAMAGAPYEQYF; cdr3_nt: TGTGCCAGCAGCGTGACTGCGGCTATGGCGGGAGCTCCCTACGAGCAGTACTTC; j_call: TRBJ2-7; d_call: TRBD2; v_call: TRBV9; cdr3_length: 18; clone_size: NA
cdr3_aa: CAIGGTAGNTIYF; cdr3_nt: TGTGCCATCGGCGGGACTGCTGGAAACACCATATATTTT; j_call: TRBJ1-3; d_call: NA; v_call: TRBV10-3; cdr3_length: 13; clone_size: NA
cdr3_aa: CASRRSGPYEQYF; cdr3_nt: TGTGCCAGCCGTCGTAGTGGTCCCTACGAGCAGTACTTC; j_call: TRBJ2-7; d_call: NA; v_call: TRBV6-5; cdr3_length: 13; clone_size: many
cdr3_aa: CATSRDRAGYNEQFF; cdr3_nt: TGTGCCACCAGCAGAGATAGGGCAGGGTACAATGAGCAGTTCTTC; j_call: TRBJ2-1; d_call: NA; v_call: TRBV15; cdr3_length: 15; clone_size: NA
cdr3_aa: CASSFNRGPAFF; cdr3_nt: TGTGCCAGCAGCTTCAACAGGGGGCCGGCTTTCTTT; j_call: TRBJ1-1; d_call: TRBD1; v_call: TRBV11-2; cdr3_length: 12; clone_size: NA
cdr3_aa: CAITDAGTNTGELFF; cdr3_nt: TGTGCCATCACCGACGCGGGTACGAACACCGGGGAGCTGTTTTTT; j_call: TRBJ2-2; d_call: NA; v_call: TRBV10-3; cdr3_length: 15; clone_size: NA
cdr3_aa: CASSEAPTGAVGGYTF; cdr3_nt: TGTGCCAGCAGTGAAGCCCCGACAGGGGCGGTTGGTGGCTACACCTTC; j_call: TRBJ1-2; d_call: TRBD1; v_call: TRBV6-4; cdr3_length: 16; clone_size: NA
cdr3_aa: CASSIDSAGLAGDYEQYF; cdr3_nt: TGTGCCAGTAGTATAGACTCCGCGGGACTAGCGGGAGACTACGAGCAGTACTTC; j_call: TRBJ2-7; d_call: TRBD2; v_call: TRBV19; cdr3_length: 18; clone_size: NA
cdr3_aa: CASSMGGNGSPLHF; cdr3_nt: TGTGCCAGTAGTATGGGGGGTAACGGATCACCCCTCCACTTT; j_call: TRBJ1-6; d_call: NA; v_call: TRBV19; cdr3_length: 14; clone_size: NA
cdr3_aa: CASSTLGLAGTSAISYNEQFF; cdr3_nt: TGCGCCAGCAGCACCCTAGGACTAGCGGGAACGTCGGCAATCTCCTACAATGAGCAGTTCTTC; j_call: TRBJ2-1; d_call: TRBD2; v_call: TRBV5-1; cdr3_length: 21; clone_size: NA
cdr3_aa: CASSLGETNEQFF; cdr3_nt: TGTGCCAGCAGTTTAGGAGAGACTAATGAGCAGTTCTTC; j_call: TRBJ2-1; d_call: NA; v_call: TRBV27; cdr3_length: 13; clone_size: NA
cdr3_aa: CASSRTGGANTQYF; cdr3_nt: TGTGCCAGCAGCCGGACAGGGGGCGCCAATACGCAGTATTTT; j_call: TRBJ2-3; d_call: TRBD1; v_call: TRBV6-5; cdr3_length: 14; clone_size: NA
cdr3_aa: CASSPVAGGLNEQFF; cdr3_nt: TGTGCCAGCAGCCCGGTAGCGGGAGGTTTGAATGAGCAGTTCTTC; j_call: TRBJ2-1; d_call: TRBD2; v_call: TRBV7-3; cdr3_length: 15; clone_size: medium-sized
cdr3_aa: CASSGQGGRYGYTF; cdr3_nt: TGTGCCAGCAGTGGACAGGGAGGAAGGTATGGCTACACCTTC; j_call: TRBJ1-2; d_call: TRBD1; v_call: TRBV2; cdr3_length: 14; clone_size: NA
cdr3_aa: CASSPRGLAGPQYF; cdr3_nt: TGTGCCAGCAGTCCCCGGGGACTAGCGGGACCCCAGTATTTT; j_call: TRBJ2-3; d_call: TRBD2; v_call: TRBV28; cdr3_length: 14; clone_size: NA
cdr3_aa: CASSAHPGTFKNEQFF; cdr3_nt: TGTGCCAGCAGCGCCCATCCCGGGACATTTAAGAATGAGCAGTTCTTC; j_call: TRBJ2-1; d_call: NA; v_call: TRBV9; cdr3_length: 16; clone_size: NA
cdr3_aa: CASSLLGQARNTIYF; cdr3_nt: TGTGCCAGCTCACTATTAGGACAGGCGAGAAACACCATATATTTT; j_call: TRBJ1-3; d_call: TRBD1; v_call: TRBV18; cdr3_length: 15; clone_size: few
cdr3_aa: CASSTGGQETQYF; cdr3_nt: TGTGCCAGCAGTACAGGGGGCCAAGAGACCCAGTACTTC; j_call: TRBJ2-5; d_call: TRBD1; v_call: TRBV28; cdr3_length: 13; clone_size: few
cdr3_aa: CATRGTGTSGTMDTGELFF; cdr3_nt: TGTGCCACCAGGGGAACTGGGACTAGCGGGACCATGGACACCGGGGAGCTGTTTTTT; j_call: TRBJ2-2; d_call: TRBD2; v_call: TRBV15; cdr3_length: 19; clone_size: NA
cdr3_aa: CASSAGQGSNYGYTF; cdr3_nt: TGTGCCAGCAGCGCGGGACAGGGGTCTAACTATGGCTACACCTTC; j_call: TRBJ1-2; d_call: TRBD1; v_call: TRBV13; cdr3_length: 15; clone_size: NA
cdr3_aa: CASSSLPGGYEQYF; cdr3_nt: TGTGCCAGCAGCTCCCTGCCAGGGGGATACGAGCAGTACTTC; j_call: TRBJ2-7; d_call: TRBD1; v_call: TRBV7-6; cdr3_length: 14; clone_size: NA
cdr3_aa: CASNIGQGAYEQYF; cdr3_nt: TGTGCCAGCAACATAGGACAGGGGGCTTACGAGCAGTACTTC; j_call: TRBJ2-7; d_call: TRBD1; v_call: TRBV7-9; cdr3_length: 14; clone_size: once
cdr3_aa: CAISGDGDRDLYGYTF; cdr3_nt: TGTGCCATCAGTGGAGACGGGGACAGGGACCTCTATGGCTACACCTTC; j_call: TRBJ1-2; d_call: TRBD1; v_call: TRBV10-3; cdr3_length: 16; clone_size: NA
cdr3_aa: CSASGQGNEQYF; cdr3_nt: TGCAGTGCTAGTGGTCAGGGGAACGAGCAGTACTTC; j_call: TRBJ2-7; d_call: NA; v_call: TRBV20-1; cdr3_length: 12; clone_size: few
cdr3_aa: CASSRDAQGQNYGYTF; cdr3_nt: TGTGCCAGTAGTAGAGATGCACAGGGGCAGAACTATGGCTACACCTTC; j_call: TRBJ1-2; d_call: TRBD1; v_call: TRBV19; cdr3_length: 16; clone_size: once
cdr3_aa: CASSSIGRGSTNEKLFF; cdr3_nt: TGTGCCAGCAGCTCCATTGGGAGGGGTAGCACTAATGAAAAACTGTTTTTT; j_call: TRBJ1-4; d_call: NA; v_call: TRBV7-2; cdr3_length: 17; clone_size: NA
cdr3_aa: CATEQSAPPYEQYF; cdr3_nt: TGTGCCACGGAGCAATCCGCCCCACCCTACGAGCAGTACTTC; j_call: TRBJ2-7; d_call: NA; v_call: TRBV28; cdr3_length: 14; clone_size: many
cdr3_aa: CAWSVRGPPGGGRDNEQFF; cdr3_nt: TGTGCCTGGAGTGTAAGGGGGCCCCCAGGGGGCGGAAGGGACAATGAGCAGTTCTTC; j_call: TRBJ2-1; d_call: TRBD1; v_call: TRBV30; cdr3_length: 19; clone_size: once
cdr3_aa: CASSIESREAGYTF; cdr3_nt: TGTGCCAGTAGTATAGAGTCCAGGGAGGCTGGCTACACCTTC; j_call: TRBJ1-2; d_call: NA; v_call: TRBV19; cdr3_length: 14; clone_size: NA
cdr3_aa: CASRLDRGQPYF; cdr3_nt: TGTGCCAGCAGACTCGACAGGGGGCAGCCGTATTTT; j_call: TRBJ2-3; d_call: TRBD1; v_call: TRBV7-9; cdr3_length: 12; clone_size: NA
cdr3_aa: CASREAAGSNSPLHF; cdr3_nt: TGTGCCAGTCGGGAAGCCGCCGGGTCCAATTCACCCCTCCACTTT; j_call: TRBJ1-6; d_call: NA; v_call: TRBV19; cdr3_length: 15; clone_size: NA
cdr3_aa: CASSLGQQTDTQYF; cdr3_nt: TGTGCCAGCAGTTTAGGGCAGCAAACAGATACGCAGTATTTT; j_call: TRBJ2-3; d_call: NA; v_call: TRBV27; cdr3_length: 14; clone_size: NA
cdr3_aa: CASSQTQGGLNQPQHF; cdr3_nt: TGTGCCAGCAGCCAAACACAGGGGGGGCTCAATCAGCCCCAGCATTTT; j_call: TRBJ1-5; d_call: TRBD1; v_call: TRBV3-1/TRBV3-2; cdr3_length: 16; clone_size: NA
cdr3_aa: CASSSGASNQPQHF; cdr3_nt: TGTGCCAGCAGTTCAGGGGCCAGCAATCAGCCCCAGCATTTT; j_call: TRBJ1-5; d_call: NA; v_call: TRBV27; cdr3_length: 14; clone_size: few
cdr3_aa: CASSSRQGERGYTF; cdr3_nt: TGTGCCAGCAGTTCCAGACAGGGGGAGAGGGGCTACACCTTC; j_call: TRBJ1-2; d_call: TRBD1; v_call: TRBV6-6; cdr3_length: 14; clone_size: few
cdr3_aa: CASSPDGLAGVHEQYF; cdr3_nt: TGTGCCAGCAGCCCCGACGGGCTAGCGGGAGTTCACGAGCAGTACTTC; j_call: TRBJ2-7; d_call: TRBD2; v_call: TRBV7-3; cdr3_length: 16; clone_size: few
cdr3_aa: CASSRMGQVDYEQYF; cdr3_nt: TGTGCCAGCAGTCGAATGGGACAGGTTGACTACGAGCAGTACTTC; j_call: TRBJ2-7; d_call: TRBD1; v_call: TRBV14; cdr3_length: 15; clone_size: NA
cdr3_aa: CASSSTQGTDTQYF; cdr3_nt: TGTGCCAGCAGTTCCACACAGGGCACAGATACGCAGTATTTT; j_call: TRBJ2-3; d_call: NA; v_call: TRBV25-1; cdr3_length: 14; clone_size: NA
cdr3_aa: CASSEGVGINEKLFF; cdr3_nt: TGTGCCAGCAGTGAAGGTGTCGGTATAAATGAAAAACTGTTTTTT; j_call: TRBJ1-4; d_call: NA; v_call: TRBV2; cdr3_length: 15; clone_size: NA
cdr3_aa: CASSLSGRGIYEQYF; cdr3_nt: TGTGCCAGCAGCTTAAGCGGGAGGGGTATCTACGAGCAGTACTTC; j_call: TRBJ2-7; d_call: TRBD2; v_call: TRBV7-2; cdr3_length: 15; clone_size: NA
cdr3_aa: CASSIGFGGGPKFEQFF; cdr3_nt: TGTGCCAGTAGTATCGGATTTGGGGGAGGGCCGAAATTTGAGCAGTTCTTC; j_call: TRBJ2-1; d_call: TRBD2; v_call: TRBV19; cdr3_length: 17; clone_size: NA
cdr3_aa: CASSLADLDRGQYF; cdr3_nt: TGTGCCAGCAGCTTAGCCGACCTTGACAGGGGACAGTACTTC; j_call: TRBJ2-7; d_call: TRBD1; v_call: TRBV7-6; cdr3_length: 14; clone_size: NA
cdr3_aa: CASSPDTNTGELFF; cdr3_nt: TGTGCCAGCAGTCCCGACACGAACACCGGGGAGCTGTTTTTT; j_call: TRBJ2-2; d_call: NA; v_call: TRBV7-3; cdr3_length: 14; clone_size: NA
cdr3_aa: CATPFQGGYGGYTF; cdr3_nt: TGTGCCACACCTTTCCAGGGGGGATACGGTGGCTACACCTTC; j_call: TRBJ1-2; d_call: TRBD1; v_call: TRBV24-1; cdr3_length: 14; clone_size: NA
cdr3_aa: CASNPEGMGLNEQFF; cdr3_nt: TGTGCCTCCAACCCAGAAGGGATGGGACTGAATGAGCAGTTCTTC; j_call: TRBJ2-1; d_call: NA; v_call: TRBV10-3; cdr3_length: 15; clone_size: NA
cdr3_aa: CASSVAGDTGELFF; cdr3_nt: TGTGCCAGCAGCGTAGCGGGAGATACCGGGGAGCTGTTTTTT; j_call: TRBJ2-2; d_call: NA; v_call: TRBV9; cdr3_length: 14; clone_size: NA
cdr3_aa: CASSRAIEETQYF; cdr3_nt: TGTGCCAGTAGCCGAGCTATTGAAGAGACCCAGTACTTC; j_call: TRBJ2-5; d_call: NA; v_call: TRBV19; cdr3_length: 13; clone_size: NA
cdr3_aa: CASSRENYGNTIYF; cdr3_nt: TGTGCCAGCAGTCGAGAAAACTACGGAAACACCATATATTTT; j_call: TRBJ1-3; d_call: NA; v_call: TRBV6-5; cdr3_length: 14; clone_size: NA